The clone carrying this T cell receptor (beta chain) has at least ten counts. This entry belongs to a study of T cells in Graves' hyperthyroidism and ophthalmopathy. Germline loops: CDR1 MNHEY, CDR2 SVGEGT. The CDR3 contains 15 residues. V was pared by 6 bases and J by 5 bases, with 20 bases between. RNA transcripts were the template for amplifying TCR beta CDR3 regions. Researchers ran a first-round RT-PCR on the TCR CDR3 using the HTBI primer set. TCRdb called the multiplex PCR reads again in MiXCR, with one record for every CDR3 protein. The data show approximately 400,000 distinct CDR3 sequences, with 15% to 17% seen just once and approximately 7.5% held by the top ten.

This TCR was recovered from a woman under 30 with Graves' hyperthyroidism. The chain carries TRBV6-2 or TRBV6-3 and TRBJ2-7; D might be TRBD2 (5 bases). The sequencing sample was made of blood. The DNA for the CDR3 is TGTGCCAGCAGCCCCGGGATAGTGGGAGCGCACGAGCAGTACTTC. Protein sequence: CASSPGIVGAHEQYF.